Below are 9 T cell receptor beta chains sequenced from a single sample in a study of T-cell memory formation after mild COVID-19. TCRdb independently ran MiXCR on the 5' RACE reads; one entry per CDR3 protein. The sample lists about 290,000 distinct CDR3 sequences, approximately 15% occurring once. Sequenced input: PBMCs or a T cell subset sorted from them (not recorded which). Source of these receptors: a young man who had mild COVID-19 (a few samples of this study predate the infection). Cell type and time point are not known.

At least ten counts were recorded for this clonotype. CDR3: CASSQEVAVTGELFF. Here the CDR3 DNA reads TGCGCCAGCAGCCAAGAGGTGGCCGTCACCGGGGAGCTGTTTTTT. The chain has TRBV4-1 and TRBJ2-2; D is unresolved. V dropped 0 bases and J dropped 4 bases, with 9 bases sitting between them. The CDR3 totals 15 residues. From germline, CDR1 is MGHRA and CDR2 YSYEKL.

The table lists this clonotype with a few counts. The chain recombines TRBV5-4 with TRBJ2-5; TRBD2 agrees at 7 bases. The germline V gene has CDR1 SGHNT and CDR2 YYREEE (reference sequence). J lost 7 bases, V lost 2 bases, and 8 bases had no gene match. The CDR3 runs 14 residues. CDR3 DNA: TGTGCCAGCAGCTTTGGGGAGCCGGGGGGGACCCAGTACTTC. It specifies CASSFGEPGGTQYF.

This clonotype was observed a handful of times. V and J are TRBV4-1 and TRBJ2-2, with 9 bases fitting TRBD2. The V segment lost 4 bases and the J segment 1 base; nucleotides outside the gene matches: 7. Germline CDR1 is MGHRA and CDR2 is YSYEKL. This CDR3 has 17 residues. DNA for the CDR3: TGCGCCAGCAGCCCCCCTAGCGGGGTCTTGAACACCGGGGAGCTGTTTTTT. This encodes CASSPPSGVLNTGELFF.

V and J are TRBV7-3 and TRBJ2-3; 9 nucleotides match TRBD2. The germline CDR1 and CDR2 sequences are SGHTA and FQGTGA. V lost 5 bases, J lost 1 base, and 7 bases stayed unmatched. This CDR3 has 16 amino acids. CDR3 protein: CASSPSGGGGTDTQYF. DNA of the CDR3: TGTGCCAGCAGCCCATCTGGCGGGGGGGGCACAGATACGCAGTATTTT.

The V call is TRBV7-9, the J call TRBJ1-1, with no clear D. The V and J ends lost 2 bases and 14 bases respectively, with 12 bases between them. This CDR3 contains 11 residues. Germline V gene sequence: CDR1 SEHNR, CDR2 FQNEAQ (reference sequence). The DNA of the CDR3 is TGTGCCAGCAGCTTAAGGACTGAGCCGTTCTTT. It translates to CASSLRTEPFF.

V usage is TRBV7-2 and J usage is TRBJ1-2; no clear D. Trimming took 1 base from V and 2 from J, leaving 8 bases between them. Germline CDR1 reads SGHTA; CDR2 reads FQGNSA. The CDR3 has 14 amino acids. CDR3 protein: CASSLVGGNYGYTF. CDR3 nucleotide sequence: TGTGCCAGCAGCTTAGTCGGCGGCAACTATGGCTACACCTTC.

This clonotype was found a few times. The chain has TRBV28 and TRBJ2-7; 7 nucleotides agree with TRBD2. With 5 bases clipped from V and 3 bases from J, the junction kept 7 bases outside the gene matches. The CDR3 length is 14 residues. Looked up from germline, CDR1 is MDHEN and CDR2 is SYDVKM. CDR3 residues: CASSTAGVGYEQYV. CDR3 DNA: TGTGCCAGCAGTACTGCGGGGGTTGGCTACGAGCAGTACGTC.

This rearrangement joins TRBV12-3 or TRBV12-4 to TRBJ1-3; D gene uncertain. This CDR3 contains 13 residues. V gave up 7 bases and J gave up 4 bases, with 11 bases separating them. The CDR3 coding sequence is TGTGCCAGCACCACGACGGGAGGAAACACCATATATTTT. Translating it yields CASTTTGGNTIYF.

CDR3 residues: CASSDDGAYYGYTF. The CDR3 nucleotides read TGTGCCAGCAGTGATGACGGAGCCTACTATGGCTACACCTTC. The V call is TRBV9, the J call TRBJ1-2; no definite D call. Germline V gene sequence: CDR1 SGDLS, CDR2 YYNGEE. Trimming took off 5 bases at V and 3 bases at J, with 14 bases between the two ends. The CDR3 is made up of 14 amino acids.